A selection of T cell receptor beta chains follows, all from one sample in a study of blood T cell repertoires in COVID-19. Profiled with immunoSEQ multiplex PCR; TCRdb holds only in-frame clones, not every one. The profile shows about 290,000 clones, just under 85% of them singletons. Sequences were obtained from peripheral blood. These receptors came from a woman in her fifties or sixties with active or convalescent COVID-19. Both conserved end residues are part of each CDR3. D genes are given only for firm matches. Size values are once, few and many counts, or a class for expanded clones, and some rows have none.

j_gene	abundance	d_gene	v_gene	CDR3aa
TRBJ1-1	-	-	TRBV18	CASSPFTGTMNTEAFF
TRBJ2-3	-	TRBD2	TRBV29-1	CSSGGGPGGTDTQYF
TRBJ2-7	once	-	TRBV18	CASSRDGLYTYEQYF
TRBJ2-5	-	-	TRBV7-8	CASSPDRVQETQYF
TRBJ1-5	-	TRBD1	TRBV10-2	CASSAGTGIPQHF
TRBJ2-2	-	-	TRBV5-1	CASTQFGGSGELFF
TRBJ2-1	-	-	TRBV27	CASSLTPGGRWYNEQFF
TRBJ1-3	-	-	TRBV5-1	CASSLVGGRDTIYF
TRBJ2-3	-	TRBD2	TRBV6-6	CASSPLVAGLAGTDTQYF
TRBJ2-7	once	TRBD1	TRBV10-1	CASSESLDRGSEQYF
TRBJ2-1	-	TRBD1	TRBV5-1	CASRPPGQGSNNEQFF
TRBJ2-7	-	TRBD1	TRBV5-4	CASSLVFQGVYEQYF
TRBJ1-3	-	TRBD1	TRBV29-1	CSGPTGNRRRKGNTIYF
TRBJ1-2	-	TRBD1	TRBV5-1	CASSRGQGWDPYGYTF
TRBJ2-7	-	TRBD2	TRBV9	CALGGRAGRIYEQYF
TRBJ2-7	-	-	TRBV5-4	CASSVGGNGPAYEQYF
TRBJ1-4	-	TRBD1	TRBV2	CASSESRTGGREKLFF
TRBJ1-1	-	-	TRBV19	CASSIGGQRAEAFF
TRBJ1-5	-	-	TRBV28	CAVRVQNQPQHF
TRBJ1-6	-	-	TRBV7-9	CASSLVGGPDNSPLHF
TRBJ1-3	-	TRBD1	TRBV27	CASTDRTGGNTIYF
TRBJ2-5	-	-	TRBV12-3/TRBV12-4	CASSFGPQETQYF
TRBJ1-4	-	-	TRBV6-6	CASSYGRAQRNEKLFF
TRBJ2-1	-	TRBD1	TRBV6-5	CASSKQGHNEQFF
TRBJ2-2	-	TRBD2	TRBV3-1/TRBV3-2	CASSQGLAGPWGERTGELFF
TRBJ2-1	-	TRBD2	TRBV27	CASSLSPPGNSGIGWNEQFF
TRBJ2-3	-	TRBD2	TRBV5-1	CASSISSGRFGDTQYF
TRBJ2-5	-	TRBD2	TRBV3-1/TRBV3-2	CASRDVSGLAEPRRETQYF
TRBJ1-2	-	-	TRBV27	CATQFVSGGAHYGYTF
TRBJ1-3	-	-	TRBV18	CASSLQSKGPGNTIYF
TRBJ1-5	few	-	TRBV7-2	CASSLASGTGSLGNQPQHF
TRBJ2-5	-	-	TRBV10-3	CAISGTNDQETQYF
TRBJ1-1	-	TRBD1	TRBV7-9	CASSSGTGRITEAFF
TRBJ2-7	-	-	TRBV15	CATSRTAGTVFSYEQYF
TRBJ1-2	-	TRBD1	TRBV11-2	CASSTTGGYGYTF
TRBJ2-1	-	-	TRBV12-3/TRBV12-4	CASSLSVSNEQFF
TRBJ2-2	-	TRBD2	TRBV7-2	CASSPQGLATGELFF
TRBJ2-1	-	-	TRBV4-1	CASSPLGGRSYNEQFF
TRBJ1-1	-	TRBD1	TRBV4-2	CASSQSRTGVNTEAFF
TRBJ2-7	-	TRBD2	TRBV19	CASSIRLAGGAYEQYF
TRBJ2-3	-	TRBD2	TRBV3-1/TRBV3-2	CASSQDGGVTDTQYF
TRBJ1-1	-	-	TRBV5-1	CASSLTVMNTEAFF
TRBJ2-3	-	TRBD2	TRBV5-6	CASSYRRGRVQADTQYF
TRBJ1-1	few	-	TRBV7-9	CASDDRYTEAFF
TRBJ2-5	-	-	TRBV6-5	CASRVPGVGETQYF
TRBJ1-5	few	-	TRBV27	CASSLGGAVGQPQHF
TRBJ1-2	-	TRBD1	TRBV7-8	CASSLYTGQLVYGYTF
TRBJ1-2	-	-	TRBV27	CASSLKQNYGYTF
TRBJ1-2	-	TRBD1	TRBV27	CASSLDRGINYGYTF
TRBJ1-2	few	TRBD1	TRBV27	CASSFLRTGQGYTF
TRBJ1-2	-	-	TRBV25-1	CASTGNERGRGYGYTF
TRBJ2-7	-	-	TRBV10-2	CASTWDSLSFSYEQYF